Detailed here is one T cell receptor (beta chain). This CDR3 has 17 amino acids. V gave up 3 bases and J gave up 3 bases; unmatched junction bases: 10. CDR1 and CDR2 from the germline V gene are LGHNA and YSLEER. The data were taken from a study of TIL therapy for anti-PD-1-resistant metastatic lung cancer. The wider study: Most patients had lung adenocarcinoma; four tumors were EGFR-mutant, two ALK-rearranged; half smoked currently or formerly.

Sequencing used immunoSEQ v3. Survey-level samples got 2 million to 2.5 million read pairs; deep-level samples got about 4.5-6.5 million. The method was immunoSEQ multiplex PCR; TCRdb's version includes in-frame clones alone and lacks a portion of them. The sample contains about 36,000 clones, around 67% of which appear only once. Specified time point: pre-treatment sample, taken before nivolumab and TIL therapy. The sequence came from a person aged 25-79 years with non-small cell lung cancer. The starting material was blood, obtained at baseline. This chain connects TRBV4-3 to TRBJ2-3, with 9 bases matching TRBD2. The CDR3 protein is CASSQSPRGGETDTQYF. DNA for the CDR3: TGCGCCAGCAGCCAGTCCCCTCGCGGGGGGGAAACAGATACGCAGTATTTT.